This is a list of T cell receptor beta chains from one sample in a study of T cells in Graves' hyperthyroidism and ophthalmopathy. Via MiXCR, TCRdb re-called the multiplex PCR reads, giving one row per CDR3 protein. The top ten clones hold 2.5% to 4% of a sample with some 550,000 distinct CDR3 sequences, about 16% of them seen once. Sequencing used blood. The receptors were gathered from a woman in her 40s with Graves' ophthalmopathy. Each CDR3 is given with its conserved first and last residue.

CDR3	V	J
CASSLGGRQMETQYF	TRBV5-1	TRBJ2-5
CATSDPPGTVNTEAFF	TRBV24-1	TRBJ1-1
CASTQTGWNTEAFF	TRBV6-1	TRBJ1-1
CAIDTRDNNYEQYF	TRBV28	TRBJ2-7
CAISESGDGSGANVLTF	TRBV10-3	TRBJ2-6
CASSLGGLAAYNEQFF	TRBV7-8	TRBJ2-1
CASSNQGYGYTF	TRBV6-5	TRBJ1-2
CSVESLLMTEAFF	TRBV29-1	TRBJ1-1
CASSPPFREPPEAFF	TRBV18	TRBJ1-1
CASSDPGVTEAFF	TRBV6-2/TRBV6-3	TRBJ1-1
CASSFASGRSYNEQFF	TRBV5-1	TRBJ2-1
CSAREGGSSYEQYF	TRBV20-1	TRBJ2-7
CASSEGRQEIGYTF	TRBV2	TRBJ1-2
CASSRTGTGLYGYTF	TRBV6-1	TRBJ1-2
CSASTLQGRGTDTQYF	TRBV20-1	TRBJ2-3
CASSEGGGTF	TRBV6-1	TRBJ1-2
CASSLVGGPNEQYF	TRBV11-2	TRBJ2-7
CASSFAAGDSPLHF	TRBV2	TRBJ1-6
CASGRSGDTDTQYF	TRBV7-2	TRBJ2-3
CASSQEGGTDGFF	TRBV3-1	TRBJ1-1
CASSEALQGGCEQYF	TRBV2	TRBJ2-7
CASSYQGGQQFF	TRBV6-6	TRBJ2-1
CSARQGVMSTEAFF	TRBV20-1	TRBJ1-1
CASSQVPRLTNEKLFF	TRBV4-1	TRBJ1-4
CSARATSGRAWDTQYF	TRBV20-1	TRBJ2-3
CASSGHLTGDSQGYTF	TRBV7-8	TRBJ1-2
CASSRPTGANYGYTF	TRBV18	TRBJ1-2
CASSLSSGGYTDTQYF	TRBV12-3/TRBV12-4	TRBJ2-3
CASRGNGVNQPQHF	TRBV5-1	TRBJ1-5
CASSPASGRHSTDTQYF	TRBV12-3/TRBV12-4	TRBJ2-3
CASAPGRVRGYTF	TRBV6-2/TRBV6-3	TRBJ1-2
CASSSYSKGAGAYNEQFF	TRBV25-1	TRBJ2-1
CASSMTQANGYTF	TRBV19	TRBJ1-2
CASSPSHSYEQYF	TRBV7-9	TRBJ2-7
CASSLGAQGTGELFF	TRBV12-3/TRBV12-4	TRBJ2-2
CASSPLAKRDEQYF	TRBV7-9	TRBJ2-7
CASSSQLGQGARTQYF	TRBV5-1	TRBJ2-3
CASQLAGGGDTQYF	TRBV7-9	TRBJ2-3
CASSLWPGGTYEQYF	TRBV7-2	TRBJ2-7
CASSRQLLGGELFF	TRBV28	TRBJ2-2
CASSLGGTSGYTF	TRBV7-9	TRBJ1-2
CASRVAWGKDSPLHF	TRBV6-1	TRBJ1-6
CASSLFRTHASNQPQHF	TRBV5-6	TRBJ1-5
CAWRQGPTNEKLFF	TRBV30	TRBJ1-4
CASSAAVGGNIRYF	TRBV9	TRBJ2-4
CASSAGGGNQPQHF	TRBV2	TRBJ1-5
CASSQGLGQGAAPLSGYTF	TRBV4-1	TRBJ1-2